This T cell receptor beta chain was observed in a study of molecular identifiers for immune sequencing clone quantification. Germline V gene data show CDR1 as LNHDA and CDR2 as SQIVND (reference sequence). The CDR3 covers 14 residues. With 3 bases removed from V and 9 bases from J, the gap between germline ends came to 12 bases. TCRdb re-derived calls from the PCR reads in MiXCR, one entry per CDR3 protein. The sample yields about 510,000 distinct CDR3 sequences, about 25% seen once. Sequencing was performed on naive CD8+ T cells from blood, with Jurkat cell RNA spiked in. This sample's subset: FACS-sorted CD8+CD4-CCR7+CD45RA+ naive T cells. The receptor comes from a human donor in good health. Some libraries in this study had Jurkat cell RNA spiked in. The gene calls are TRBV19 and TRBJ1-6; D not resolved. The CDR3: CASSIGESSSPLHF. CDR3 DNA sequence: TGTGCCAGTAGTATTGGAGAATCGAGTTCACCCCTCCACTTT.